The 29 T cell receptor beta chains below come from one sample, sequenced in a study of shared clonotypes between healthy human individuals. TCRdb's copy holds only in-frame clones and misses some; the assay was immunoSEQ multiplex PCR. There are 2 million to 3 million clones in the sample; over 85% occur only once, and 0.36% lies in the top ten. The sequencing sample was made of naive CD4+ T cells from PBMCs. The subset denotes: CD45RA+ positively selected. These receptors were obtained from a young man in good health. Some clones in this sample may be carry-over from other donors' samples.

This clone has only one observation. The chain uses TRBV28 and TRBJ2-1, with 9 bases fitting TRBD2. V lost 6 bases to trimming and J lost 7 bases; unmatched junction nucleotides: 7. This CDR3 comprises 14 residues. Germline lookup yields CDR1 MDHEN and CDR2 SYDVKM. CDR3 region: CASRTGLAQNEQFF. The CDR3 DNA reads TGTGCCAGCAGAACGGGACTAGCCCAGAATGAGCAGTTCTTC.

In the case of this clone: The same CDR3 arises from other DNA sequences in this sample as well. The chain recombines TRBV5-1 with TRBJ2-7; 8 nucleotides agree with TRBD1. Germline trimming cut 3 bases from V and 2 bases from J; bases unmatched to any gene: 7. The CDR3 loop spans 15 amino acids. CDR1 SGHRS and CDR2 YFSETQ come from the germline V gene. CDR3 amino acids: CASSSGTGVPYEQYF. In DNA, the CDR3 is TGCGCCAGCAGCTCAGGGACAGGCGTCCCCTACGAGCAGTACTTC.

The chain links TRBV7-2 to TRBJ1-4, with unresolved D. This CDR3 has 14 amino acids. CDR1 is SGHTA, CDR2 FQGNSA, per germline. The V end lost 6 bases, the J end lost 8 bases, and 16 bases lay between the germline ends. This chain's CDR3 is CASSFTASREKLFF. Here the CDR3 DNA reads TGTGCCAGCAGTTTTACGGCCAGTCGAGAAAAACTGTTTTTT.

Written as DNA, the CDR3 is TGTGCCAGCTCACCACCGTTTCGGGTATTCGGCCTCGAGCAGTACTTC. Its translation is CASSPPFRVFGLEQYF. The chain carries TRBV18 and TRBJ2-7; D remains unclear. V dropped 0 bases and J dropped 6 bases, with 18 bases sitting between them. CDR1 is KGHSH, CDR2 LQKENI, per germline. CDR3 length: 16 amino acids. Together with reference TRBV18 and TRBJ2-7, the CDR3 gives the full variable domain: NAGVMQNPRHLVRRRGQEARLRCSPMKGHSHVYWYRQLPEEGLKFMVYLQKENIIDESGMPKERFSAEFPKEGPSILRIQQVVRGDSAAYFCASSPPFRVFGLEQYFGPGTRLTVT.

This sequence joins TRBV2 and TRBJ1-2, with 7 bases fitting TRBD1. The CDR3 extends over 12 amino acids. V trimming: 8 bases; J trimming: 2 bases; junction bases outside the gene matches: 2. Germline V gene data show CDR1 as SNHLY and CDR2 as FYNNEI. The CDR3 DNA reads as TGTGCCAGCCAGGGGGGGAACTATGGCTACACCTTC. It encodes CASQGGNYGYTF.

The J gene is TRBJ2-3, the V gene TRBV6-4, with D possibly matching TRBD2 (7 bases). The ends were cut back, 1 base at V and 3 bases at J, with 11 bases in the middle. The CDR3 is made up of 15 amino acids. CDR1 and CDR2 from the germline V gene are MRHNA and SNTAGT. The CDR3 region is CASSDWGGPTDTQYF. DNA of the CDR3: TGTGCCAGCAGTGACTGGGGGGGGCCGACAGATACGCAGTATTTT.

V gene TRBV4-1 combines with J gene TRBJ2-1, with 7 bases aligning to TRBD2. The V gene's germline CDR1 is MGHRA and CDR2 YSYEKL. Trimming removed 0 bases from V and 7 bases from J; junction bases left unmatched: 9. The CDR3 is 16 residues long. CDR3: CASSQERTGGVNEQFF. CDR3 nucleotides: TGCGCCAGCAGCCAAGAGAGGACGGGAGGAGTAAATGAGCAGTTCTTC.

The chain combines TRBV2 with TRBJ2-1; 8 nucleotides agree with TRBD1. Germline CDR1 and CDR2: SNHLY and FYNNEI. This CDR3 has 12 amino acids. The V segment lost 4 bases and the J segment 8 bases; nucleotides outside the gene matches: 1. CDR3 DNA sequence: TGTGCCAGCAGTGGACAGGGGCATGAGCAGTTCTTC. Amino acids: CASSGQGHEQFF.

The chain couples TRBV6-1 to TRBJ1-5; D is perhaps TRBD1 (6 bases). Trimming pared 7 bases from V and 3 bases from J, leaving 10 bases between. The CDR3 has 13 residues. Germline assignment: CDR1 MNHNS and CDR2 SASEGT. CDR3 loop: CASTYRVNQPQHF. The CDR3 bases are TGTGCCAGCACCTACAGGGTCAATCAGCCCCAGCATTTT.

V is TRBV5-4 and J is TRBJ2-7; tentative D call: TRBD2 (5 bases). Trimming took off 4 bases at V and 6 bases at J, with 14 bases between the two ends. Germline V gene data show CDR1 as SGHNT and CDR2 as YYREEE (reference sequence). CDR3 size: 13 residues. CDR3 DNA: TGTGCCAGCAGCGAAAGAACTGCGGGCGAGCAGTACTTC. Translation gives CASSERTAGEQYF.

This sequence joins TRBV19 and TRBJ2-5; a possible D gene is TRBD1 (5 bases). Germline V gene sequence: CDR1 LNHDA, CDR2 SQIVND (reference sequence). V dropped 3 bases and J dropped 0 bases, with 11 bases sitting between them. The CDR3 spans 15 residues. The CDR3 loop is CASSIQGRDQETQYF. For the CDR3, the DNA is TGTGCCAGTAGTATTCAGGGCAGGGACCAAGAGACCCAGTACTTC. The whole variable domain, filled in from reference TRBV19 and TRBJ2-5, reads DGGITQSPKYLFRKEGQNVTLSCEQNLNHDAMYWYRQDPGQGLRLIYYSQIVNDFQKGDIAEGYSVSREKKESFPLTVTSAQKNPTAFYLCASSIQGRDQETQYFGPGTRLLVL.

The rearrangement uses TRBV7-2 and TRBJ1-2, with TRBD1 matching over 8 bases. Per the germline V gene, CDR1 is SGHTA and CDR2 is FQGNSA. The CDR3 extends over 16 amino acids. Germline trimming cut 2 bases from V and 4 bases from J; bases unmatched to any gene: 9. The CDR3 coding sequence is TGTGCCAGCAGCTTAAGCGCGGGACAGGTTTCCTATGGCTACACCTTC. Protein sequence: CASSLSAGQVSYGYTF.

On this clone: The same CDR3 is also encoded by other DNA sequences in this sample. CDR3 residues: CASSSQGISGNTIYF. The CDR3 DNA is TGCGCCAGCAGCTCACAAGGGATTTCGGGAAACACCATATATTTT. J is TRBJ1-3 and V is TRBV5-1; the D is unclear. Trimming took 3 bases from V and 4 from J, leaving 14 bases between them. Looked up from germline, CDR1 is SGHRS and CDR2 is YFSETQ. The CDR3 has 15 amino acids.

This chain connects TRBV2 to TRBJ2-5; D is unclear. The CDR3 runs to 14 residues. Germline V gene sequence: CDR1 SNHLY, CDR2 FYNNEI. V lost 6 bases, J lost 0 bases, and 11 bases lay in between. The CDR3 region is CASRRLLYQETQYF. Written as DNA, the CDR3 is TGTGCCAGCAGGCGCCTCTTGTACCAAGAGACCCAGTACTTC.

For this clone: Other DNA sequences in this specimen translate into the identical CDR3. The rearrangement links TRBV9 to TRBJ2-5, with a weak D call TRBD2 (7 bases). The CDR3 spans 12 residues. V was cut by 4 bases and J by 4 bases, with 8 bases left in between. Germline CDR1 reads SGDLS; CDR2 reads YYNGEE. The chain's CDR3 is CASSRGGETQYF. CDR3 nucleotide sequence: TGTGCCAGCAGCAGGGGGGGAGAGACCCAGTACTTC.

The CDR3 nucleotides are TGTGCCTGGGGCCCCCCAGGAGGGCGCTACGAGCAGTACTTC. This gives the protein CAWGPPGGRYEQYF. The chain has TRBV30 and TRBJ2-7, with D maybe TRBD2 (6 bases). Trimming took off 5 bases at V and 3 bases at J, with 17 bases between the two ends. Germline V gene lookup returns CDR1 GTSNPN and CDR2 SVGIG (reference sequence). The CDR3 spans 14 residues.

V usage is TRBV29-1 and J usage is TRBJ2-1; 13 positions agree with TRBD2. V trimming: 4 bases; J trimming: 7 bases; junction bases outside the gene matches: 16. Germline lookup yields CDR1 SQVTM and CDR2 ANQGSEA. The CDR3 loop spans 18 amino acids. The CDR3 DNA sequence: TGCAGCGTTGCGGTACTAGCGGGAGGGCCTGAGGGTTTTAATGAGCAGTTCTTC. Its translation: CSVAVLAGGPEGFNEQFF.

In the case of this clone: Other DNA sequences in the same sample also yield this CDR3. The genes are TRBV5-1 and TRBJ2-3; the match to TRBD1 covers 7 bases. J lost 3 bases, V lost 4 bases, and 2 bases had no gene match. Germline assignment: CDR1 SGHRS and CDR2 YFSETQ. The CDR3 has 13 amino acids. CDR3 sequence (DNA): TGCGCCAGCAGCCTGGACAGGACAGATACGCAGTATTTT. Residues: CASSLDRTDTQYF.

The chain links TRBV6-1 to TRBJ2-1; D is unresolved. Trimming cost V 7 bases and J 0 bases, with 10 bases left between them. The length of the CDR3 is 14 residues. Germline CDR1 MNHNS, CDR2 SASEGT. The CDR3 reads CASTDVSSYNEQFF. The CDR3 nucleotides are TGTGCCAGCACTGACGTGAGCTCCTACAATGAGCAGTTCTTC.

The rearrangement uses TRBV4-1 and TRBJ2-7, with 7 positions matching TRBD2. J gave up 0 bases and V 4 bases, and 9 bases lay outside the gene matches. This CDR3 comprises 16 residues. In germline, CDR1 is MGHRA, CDR2 YSYEKL. The CDR3 sequence is CASSPLRAGSSYEQYF. Here the CDR3 DNA reads TGCGCCAGCAGCCCACTCCGAGCGGGAAGCTCCTACGAGCAGTACTTC.

The J gene is TRBJ1-2, the V gene TRBV14, with D possibly TRBD1 on 5 matching bases. Trimming took off 2 bases at V and 8 bases at J, with 12 bases between the two ends. The CDR3 length is 13 residues. Germline assignment: CDR1 SGHDN and CDR2 FVKESK. CDR3: CASSQQGWYGYTF. Written as DNA, the CDR3 is TGTGCCAGCAGCCAACAGGGATGGTACGGCTACACCTTC.

The chain couples TRBV7-9 to TRBJ2-7; a weak D match, TRBD1 (5 bases). Trimming shortened V by 4 bases and J by 8 bases, and 27 bases separated the two germline ends. The CDR3 runs to 17 residues. Looked up from germline, CDR1 is SEHNR and CDR2 is FQNEAQ (reference sequence). This CDR3 reads CASSSTKPTATGRKQYF. DNA for the CDR3: TGTGCCAGCAGCTCTACTAAACCGACAGCGACGGGCCGCAAGCAGTACTTC.

A single count supports this clone. The chain joins TRBV28 to TRBJ1-1; D possibly corresponds to TRBD1 (6 bases). The length of the CDR3 is 13 residues. Trimming pared 6 bases from V and 4 bases from J, leaving 12 bases between. The germline V gene has CDR1 MDHEN and CDR2 SYDVKM. For the CDR3, the DNA is TGTGCCAGCAGAACAGGGATGGGCACTGAAGCTTTCTTT. This codes for CASRTGMGTEAFF.

The chain has TRBV5-1 and TRBJ2-7, with TRBD1 matching over 7 bases. This CDR3 has 15 amino acids. Trimming took 6 bases from V and 5 from J; bases not matched to a gene: 14. Looked up from germline, CDR1 is SGHRS and CDR2 is YFSETQ. CDR3 amino acids: CASTPGGPDQNEQYF. CDR3 sequence (DNA): TGCGCCAGCACCCCAGGGGGACCAGACCAGAACGAGCAGTACTTC.

The genes are TRBV5-1 and TRBJ2-7; D remains ambiguous. This CDR3 contains 13 residues. Germline V gives CDR1 SGHRS, CDR2 YFSETQ. Trimming shortened V by 4 bases and J by 5 bases, and 13 bases separated the two germline ends. CDR3 loop: CASSAVLRNEQYF. CDR3 DNA sequence: TGCGCCAGCAGCGCCGTTCTTCGGAACGAGCAGTACTTC.

The V and J genes are TRBV13 and TRBJ1-2, with D tentatively TRBD1 (5 bases). V lost 5 bases, J lost 8 bases, and 21 bases lay in between. The germline V gene has CDR1 PRHDT and CDR2 FYEKMQ (reference sequence). This CDR3 is 15 amino acids long. CDR3 in DNA: TGTGCCAGCAGCGGCTCCGGGACGGACGTATCCGGCTACACCTTC. This codes for CASSGSGTDVSGYTF.

The chain carries TRBV5-1 and TRBJ1-2; 8 bases are a match to TRBD1. Per germline, CDR1 SGHRS and CDR2 YFSETQ. The CDR3 loop spans 15 amino acids. J gave up 1 base and V 4 bases, and 6 bases lay outside the gene matches. CDR3 amino acids: CASSLRTGINYGYTF. In DNA form, the CDR3 reads TGCGCCAGCAGCCTGCGGACAGGGATTAACTATGGCTACACCTTC.

This chain links TRBV29-1 with TRBJ2-2; D perhaps matches TRBD1 (6 bases). Germline V gene sequence: CDR1 SQVTM, CDR2 ANQGSEA. Deletions cut 4 bases from V and 2 bases from J, with 8 bases between. The CDR3 runs to 13 residues. CDR3 DNA: TGCAGCGTTGCACAGGGAAACACCGGGGAGCTGTTTTTT. This codes for CSVAQGNTGELFF.

Regarding this clone: Other DNA variants within this sample encode the same CDR3. The chain joins TRBV5-1 to TRBJ2-7; D perhaps matches TRBD1 (7 bases). Germline V lookup: CDR1 SGHRS, CDR2 YFSETQ. The CDR3 contains 13 residues. V gave up 0 bases and J gave up 6 bases, with 10 bases separating them. CDR3 loop: CASSLDRGGEQYF. CDR3 nucleotides: TGCGCCAGCAGCTTGGACAGGGGAGGCGAGCAGTACTTC.